This section outlines one T cell receptor (beta chain) sequence together with its context. The antigen is unknown. This specimen belongs to a study of B cell selection in AIRE deficiency. Points from the study as a whole: Only around a tenth of approximately 3,700 shared Treg sequences were patient-specific; 31.6% healthy-specific.

Sorted regulatory T cells were CD4-positive, CD25-high and CD127-low or negative. TCRdb's copy holds only in-frame clones and misses some; the assay was immunoSEQ multiplex PCR. The data show approximately 24,000 clones, around 92% seen once. V lost 2 bases and J 0 bases, leaving 10 bases between the germline ends. In germline, CDR1 is MNHEY, CDR2 SVGAGI. The CDR3 extends over 15 amino acids. This chain links TRBV6-5 with TRBJ1-2; maybe TRBD1 (5 bases). The source of this sequence is a human donor in good health. Sequencing was carried out using CD4+CD25+ Tregs sorted from PBMCs. The CDR3 bases are TGTGCCAGCAGTTACGAGGGGAACGCTAACTATGGCTACACCTTC. Its translation is CASSYEGNANYGYTF.